Presented here are 15 T cell receptor beta chains from one specimen sequenced in a study of blood T cell repertoires in COVID-19. The data were produced by immunoSEQ multiplex PCR, yet TCRdb's version contains in-frame clones alone and is incomplete. The table includes about 59,000 clones, 80% to 95% detected once. The sequencing input was peripheral blood. All receptors derive from a man older than 75 with acute or convalescent COVID-19.

The J gene is TRBJ2-5, the V gene TRBV19; 10 bases map to TRBD2. CDR1 and CDR2 (germline): LNHDA, SQIVND (reference sequence). The CDR3 totals 16 residues. V lost 7 bases to trimming and J lost 4 bases; unmatched junction nucleotides: 12. The CDR3 protein is CASKKSGGAVRETQYF. The CDR3 DNA reads TGTGCCAGTAAGAAAAGCGGGGGGGCCGTGAGAGAGACCCAGTACTTC.

As DNA, the CDR3 is TGTGCCACCAGTGTGACTAGCGGGGGGGCCGTGCCCAATGAGCAGTTCTTC. It encodes CATSVTSGGAVPNEQFF. J is TRBJ2-1 and V is TRBV24-1, with 14 bases that match TRBD2. CDR3 size: 17 residues. Germline values: CDR1 KGHDR, CDR2 SFDVKD. J lost 6 bases, V lost 5 bases, and 8 bases had no gene match.

The rearrangement uses TRBV18 and TRBJ2-5, with D possibly TRBD2 on 5 matching bases. The V gene lost 5 bases and the J gene lost 5 bases, with 21 bases spanning the gap. CDR1 and CDR2 from the germline V gene are KGHSH and LQKENI. CDR3 length: 16 amino acids. CDR3 sequence reads: CASSSYGVTQAETQYF. The CDR3, as DNA: TGTGCCAGCTCATCCTACGGGGTTACTCAAGCGGAGACCCAGTACTTC.

The chain couples TRBV11-2 to TRBJ2-3, with 12 bases aligning to TRBD2. The V and J ends lost 5 bases and 0 bases, in that order; junction bases with no gene match: 6. Germline V gene sequence: CDR1 SGHAT, CDR2 FQNNGV. This CDR3 has 17 residues. DNA for the CDR3: TGTGCCAGCAGCCATTGGACTAGCGGGAAGAGCACAGATACGCAGTATTTT. It encodes CASSHWTSGKSTDTQYF.

The chain couples TRBV19 to TRBJ1-1; no clear D. The CDR3 spans 13 residues. The V end lost 2 bases, the J end lost 2 bases, and 6 bases lay between the germline ends. Germline CDR1 is LNHDA and CDR2 is SQIVND (reference sequence). The chain's CDR3 is CASSIRVNTEAFF. As DNA, the CDR3 is TGTGCCAGTAGTATAAGAGTTAACACTGAAGCTTTCTTT.

V usage is TRBV9 and J usage is TRBJ2-7; unclear D gene. V lost 4 bases, J lost 5 bases, and 16 bases lay in between. Germline values: CDR1 SGDLS, CDR2 YYNGEE. This CDR3 spans 14 amino acids. The CDR3 spells CASSPRGASDEQYF. CDR3 bases: TGTGCCAGCAGCCCCCGCGGTGCGTCCGACGAGCAGTACTTC.

This clone has just one count. The V and J genes are TRBV28 and TRBJ1-5; 9 nucleotides agree with TRBD1. The junction had 3 bases not matched to a gene; V was cut back by 4 bases and J by 5 bases. The CDR3 covers 14 residues. Germline V lookup: CDR1 MDHEN, CDR2 SYDVKM. The CDR3 loop reads CASSSGQGYQPQHF. DNA for the CDR3: TGTGCCAGCAGTTCGGGACAGGGCTATCAGCCCCAGCATTTT.

V is TRBV27 and J is TRBJ1-2; 10 bases line up with TRBD1. This CDR3 has 15 amino acids. Germline V CDR1 and CDR2: MNHEY, SMNVEV (reference sequence). V dropped 0 bases and J dropped 6; count of bases not matched to a gene: 4. The CDR3 nucleotides read TGTGCCAGCAGTTTATCGGTAGACAGGGGGCATGGCTACACCTTC. Its translation: CASSLSVDRGHGYTF.

V is TRBV14 and J is TRBJ1-1; no definite D call. This CDR3 is built from 13 residues. Germline CDR1 SGHDN, CDR2 FVKESK. V shed 5 bases and J shed 1 base, with 8 bases lying between them. The CDR3 DNA sequence: TGTGCCAGCAGCGTTAATTCGAACACTGAAGCTTTCTTT. This sequence encodes CASSVNSNTEAFF.

This clone was seen a single time. The genes are TRBV6-5 and TRBJ1-6; possible D gene TRBD1, 6 bases. Deletions cut 5 bases from V and 13 bases from J, with 18 bases between. CDR3 length: 14 residues. Germline V gene data show CDR1 as MNHEY and CDR2 as SVGAGI. In DNA, the CDR3 is TGTGCCAGCAGTCTACAGGGTTTAGGTTCCCCCCTCCACTTT. Amino acids: CASSLQGLGSPLHF.

This chain joins TRBV7-3 and TRBJ2-3, with D possibly being TRBD1 (9 bases). The germline gives CDR1 SGHTA, CDR2 FQGTGA. The CDR3 is made up of 15 amino acids. Trimming took 5 bases from V and 6 from J, leaving 18 bases between them. This chain's CDR3 is CASSPIAGQGDTQYF. The CDR3 DNA reads as TGTGCCAGCAGCCCAATAGCGGGACAGGGCGATACGCAGTATTTT.

The chain is built from TRBV19 and TRBJ1-2; 11 nucleotides line up with TRBD1. With V trimmed by 6 bases and J by 0 bases, 15 bases remained unmatched. This CDR3 comprises 19 residues. Germline CDR1 and CDR2: LNHDA and SQIVND (reference sequence). Here the CDR3 DNA reads TGTGCCAGTAGAATCGACCCCGGGACAGGGGGGATTGCTAACTATGGCTACACCTTC. Its protein product is CASRIDPGTGGIANYGYTF. The variable domain in full, completed from reference TRBV19 and TRBJ1-2, reads DGGITQSPKYLFRKEGQNVTLSCEQNLNHDAMYWYRQDPGQGLRLIYYSQIVNDFQKGDIAEGYSVSREKKESFPLTVTSAQKNPTAFYLCASRIDPGTGGIANYGYTFGSGTRLTVV.

This rearrangement joins TRBV11-1 to TRBJ2-7; D may be TRBD1 (6 bases). The length of the CDR3 is 15 residues. Germline loops: CDR1 SGHAT, CDR2 FQDESV (reference sequence). Trimming removed 10 bases at V and 4 bases at J, with 23 bases between. The CDR3 DNA reads TGTGCCACCATGGAAGGCCCTGGACAGAATTACGAGCAGTACTTC. Translating gives CATMEGPGQNYEQYF. Full variable domain (rest looked up from reference TRBV11-1 and TRBJ2-7): EAEVAQSPRYKITEKSQAVAFWCDPISGHATLYWYRQILGQGPELLVQFQDESVVDDSQLPKDRFSAERLKGVDSTLKIQPAELGDSAMYLCATMEGPGQNYEQYFGPGTRLTVT.

Points on this clone: At one end, the junction sequence differs from germline, possibly due to a read error. The chain is built from TRBV2 and TRBJ2-7, with TRBD2 matching over 8 bases. The germline CDR1 and CDR2 sequences are SNHLY and FYNNEI. CDR3 length: 15 residues. The CDR3 region has the DNA TGTGCCAGCAGTGGGGCTAGCGGGCCCTCCTCCGAGCAGTACTTC. It codes for CASSGASGPSSEQYF.

The genes are TRBV5-6 and TRBJ2-3; 10 positions match TRBD2. The CDR3 runs to 16 residues. Germline CDR1 reads SGHDT; CDR2 reads YYEEEE. Trimming cost V 4 bases and J 1 base; bases outside gene matches: 6. CDR3 DNA: TGTGCCAGCAGCCTTACCGGGACTAGCGGCACAGATACGCAGTATTTT. Its translation: CASSLTGTSGTDTQYF.